The entry below gives a single T cell receptor (beta chain) sequence along with its context. No antigen is known for it. The record originates from a study of shared clonotypes between healthy human individuals. At the level of the study: The donors, a couple of women and a few men, were aged 18 to 49.

Findings and limits, study-wide: Genetic and exposure-history diversity was limited by the small donor number.

V shed 3 bases, J shed 4 bases, and the junction held 5 bases outside the gene matches. The CDR3 spans 15 residues. CDR1 LNHDA and CDR2 SQIVND come from the germline V gene (reference sequence). It was across several immunoSEQ plates that each subset's genomic DNA was evenly split. Libraries were prepared by immunoSEQ multiplex PCR; TCRdb keeps only in-frame clonotypes and omits some of them. The sample carries hundreds of thousands of clones, around 75% recorded once. Caucasian adults residing in Nashville, Tennessee made up all the donors. This TCR was recovered from a woman in her forties in good health. Some clones in this sample may be carry-over from other donors' samples. Sequenced input: PBMCs. The chain joins TRBV19 to TRBJ2-7; 11 bases align to TRBD1. The DNA for the CDR3 is TGTGCCAGTAGTATCGGGACAGGGGGAGTGTACGAGCAGTACTTC. Protein product: CASSIGTGGVYEQYF.